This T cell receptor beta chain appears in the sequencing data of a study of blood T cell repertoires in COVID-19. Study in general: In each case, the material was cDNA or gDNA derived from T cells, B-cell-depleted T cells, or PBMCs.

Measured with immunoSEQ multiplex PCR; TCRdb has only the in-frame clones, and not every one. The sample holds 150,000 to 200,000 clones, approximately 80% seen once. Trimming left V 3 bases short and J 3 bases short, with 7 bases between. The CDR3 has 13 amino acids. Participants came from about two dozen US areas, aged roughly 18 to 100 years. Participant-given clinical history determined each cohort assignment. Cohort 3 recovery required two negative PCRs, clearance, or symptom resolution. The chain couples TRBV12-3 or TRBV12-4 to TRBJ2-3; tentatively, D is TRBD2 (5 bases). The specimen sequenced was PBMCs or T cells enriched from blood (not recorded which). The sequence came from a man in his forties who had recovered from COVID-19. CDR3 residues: CASSFGETDTQYF. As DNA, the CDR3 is TGTGCCAGCAGTTTTGGGGAGACAGATACGCAGTATTTT.